This T cell receptor (beta chain) emerged from a study of Ad26.COV2.S vaccination and SARS-CoV-2 variants. Using immunoSEQ multiplex PCR, the repertoire was profiled, and TCRdb retains in-frame clones only, with some absent. This sample has around 100,000 clones, with around 80% found just once. The CDR3 consists of 18 residues. As for this clone: What it binds is unknown.

Notes on the study in general: Reports say spike-specific CD8+ and CD4+ T cell responses covered substantial breadth after vaccination. Total responses of T cells may have been underestimated by the analyses of TCR breadth and depth. Those who received the vaccine showed greater spike-specific TCR breadth than those given placebo. People who got the vaccine or the placebo had similar non-spike TCR breadth.

The origin of this receptor is a human donor who had recovered from COVID-19. The rearrangement uses TRBV12-2 and TRBJ2-5; the table's D call, TRBD2, was not checked against the DNA. TRBV12-2 is a pseudogene segment. The sequencing here drew on peripheral blood, taken after recovery from COVID-19. CDR3 nucleotide sequence: TGTGCAAGTCGCTTAGTCGGCCCGAGGGTGGCAGGCCAAGAGACCCAGTACTTC. Translated, it gives CASRLVGPRVAGQETQYF.